Below are 25 T cell receptor beta chains sequenced from a single sample in a study of Tregs in tolerant kidney transplant recipients. The antigens for these receptors are not known. TCRdb's copy holds only in-frame clones and misses some; the assay was immunoSEQ multiplex PCR. The sample includes around 5,600 clones, around 90% of them seen just once. Sequencing was performed on Tregs from blood cultured with allogeneic cells, taken before the transplant. Receptors originate from a human patient who received a combined kidney and bone marrow transplant.

This sequence joins TRBV10-2 and TRBJ2-7, with 12 bases aligning to TRBD2. Trimming cost V 5 bases and J 7 bases; bases outside gene matches: 12. Germline V gives CDR1 WSHSY, CDR2 SAAADI. The CDR3 extends over 16 amino acids. CDR3 protein: CASSSRLLAGGREQYF. DNA of the CDR3: TGCGCCAGCAGTAGCCGTTTACTAGCGGGGGGTAGGGAGCAGTACTTC.

The gene calls are TRBV27 and TRBJ2-1; a possible D gene is TRBD1 (6 bases). Germline V gives CDR1 MNHEY, CDR2 SMNVEV (reference sequence). The CDR3 spans 17 residues. The germline V and J ends were trimmed by 6 bases and 4 bases, with 22 bases remaining between them. Here the CDR3 DNA reads TGTGCCAGCAGCCCTCAAGACAGGACCTTCCTTTACAATGAGCAGTTCTTC. Residues: CASSPQDRTFLYNEQFF.

V and J are TRBV6-4 and TRBJ1-2; 9 nucleotides line up with TRBD1. There are 18 residues in the CDR3. CDR1 and CDR2 from the germline V gene are MRHNA and SNTAGT. V dropped 4 bases and J dropped 1; count of bases not matched to a gene: 13. CDR3 sequence (DNA): TGTGCCAGCAGTGCGAAAACAGGGGGCATTTCGCTTAACTATGGCTACACCTTC. Its protein product is CASSAKTGGISLNYGYTF.

The J gene is TRBJ2-7, the V gene TRBV11-3; perhaps TRBD2 as D (6 bases). Germline CDR1 is SGHNT and CDR2 is YENEEA. V shed 1 base and J shed 3 bases, with 10 bases lying between them. The CDR3 spans 14 residues. The CDR3 nucleotides read TGTGCCAGCAGCTTAGGTAGCGGTAACTACGAGCAGTACTTC. This gives the protein CASSLGSGNYEQYF.

This clone was seen once. The rearrangement uses TRBV5-6 and TRBJ1-3; D ambiguous. Trimming left V 4 bases short and J 0 bases short, with 8 bases between. Looked up from germline, CDR1 is SGHDT and CDR2 is YYEEEE. The CDR3 consists of 14 residues. DNA for the CDR3: TGTGCCAGCAGCGTGGGGTCCTCTGGAAACACCATATATTTT. Protein product: CASSVGSSGNTIYF.

J is TRBJ2-7 and V is TRBV4-2; TRBD2 matches at 7 bases. Germline trimming cut 7 bases from V and 4 bases from J; bases unmatched to any gene: 19. Germline V gene sequence: CDR1 LGHNA, CDR2 YNFKEQ. This CDR3 contains 17 residues. CDR3: CASTINLVGSSGYEQYF. In DNA form, the CDR3 reads TGTGCCAGCACCATTAACCTTGTTGGCTCTAGCGGATACGAGCAGTACTTC.

The rearrangement links TRBV19 to TRBJ2-7; 8 bases are shared with TRBD1. The V gene's germline CDR1 is LNHDA and CDR2 SQIVND (reference sequence). Trimming at V came to 6 bases and at J to 2 bases, leaving 6 bases not matched to a gene. This CDR3 spans 14 amino acids. This CDR3 is CASSDRGGPYEQYF. The CDR3 DNA reads as TGTGCCAGTAGCGACAGGGGCGGCCCCTACGAGCAGTACTTC.

The chain is built from TRBV9 and TRBJ2-7; 15 bases map to TRBD2. V lost 2 bases, J lost 6 bases, and 6 bases stayed unmatched. The CDR3 covers 16 residues. Germline CDR1 SGDLS, CDR2 YYNGEE. The CDR3 nucleotides are TGTGCCAGCAGCGTGAGCCCGGGACTAGCGGGAGGCGAGCAGTACTTC. It codes for CASSVSPGLAGGEQYF.

The rearrangement links TRBV7-6 to TRBJ2-3, with D unresolved. CDR1 is SGHVS and CDR2 is FNYEAQ in the germline V gene. V dropped 0 bases and J dropped 2 bases, with 12 bases sitting between them. The CDR3 length is 16 residues. The CDR3 reads CASSLAGTASTDTQYF. Here the CDR3 DNA reads TGTGCCAGCAGCTTAGCTGGCACGGCGTCCACAGATACGCAGTATTTT.

The gene calls are TRBV5-8 and TRBJ1-2; TRBD1 is a possible D gene (6 bases). The CDR3 has 13 amino acids. The germline V and J ends were trimmed by 3 bases and 4 bases, with 10 bases remaining between them. Germline V gene lookup returns CDR1 SGHTS and CDR2 YDEGEE. The CDR3 bases are TGTGCCAGCAGCTACAGGGTTTCCTATGGCTACACCTTC. Protein product: CASSYRVSYGYTF.

V usage is TRBV6-1 and J usage is TRBJ1-1; no definite D call. CDR3 length: 13 amino acids. Germline lookup yields CDR1 MNHNS and CDR2 SASEGT. V was pared by 6 bases and J by 2 bases, with 10 bases between. CDR3 protein: CASREIINTEAFF. The CDR3 DNA sequence: TGTGCCAGCAGAGAAATCATCAACACTGAAGCTTTCTTT.

V and J are TRBV2 and TRBJ1-3; no reliable D call. The CDR3 is made up of 15 amino acids. Trimming removed 1 base from V and 0 bases from J, with 7 bases in between. CDR1 is SNHLY and CDR2 is FYNNEI in the germline V gene. CDR3 nucleotide sequence: TGTGCCAGCAGTGAAGAGGCGCGCTCTGGAAACACCATATATTTT. This translates into CASSEEARSGNTIYF.

This clone was picked up a small number of times. The CDR3 sequence: CASSLGVGTAHGYTF. The CDR3 region has the DNA TGCGCCAGCAGCTTGGGGGTTGGGACGGCTCATGGCTACACCTTC. This rearrangement joins TRBV5-1 to TRBJ1-2, with D tentatively TRBD1 (5 bases). In germline, CDR1 is SGHRS, CDR2 YFSETQ. Deletions cut 0 bases from V and 6 bases from J, with 15 bases between. This CDR3 comprises 15 residues.

The table lists this clone with a few counts. The chain links TRBV19 to TRBJ2-3, with D unclear. The V gene's germline CDR1 is LNHDA and CDR2 SQIVND (reference sequence). This CDR3 region has 14 residues. V gave up 5 bases and J gave up 2 bases, with 11 bases separating them. CDR3 DNA: TGTGCCAGTAGTTATACAGAACTCACAGATACGCAGTATTTT. Its translation is CASSYTELTDTQYF. Full variable domain (outside the CDR3, taken from reference TRBV19 and TRBJ2-3): DGGITQSPKYLFRKEGQNVTLSCEQNLNHDAMYWYRQDPGQGLRLIYYSQIVNDFQKGDIAEGYSVSREKKESFPLTVTSAQKNPTAFYLCASSYTELTDTQYFGPGTRLTVL.

The chain carries TRBV5-1 and TRBJ2-1; TRBD2 matches 7 bases. The CDR3 has 16 amino acids. Trimming took 3 bases from V and 2 from J; bases not matched to a gene: 8. CDR1 is SGHRS and CDR2 is YFSETQ in the germline V gene. CDR3 bases: TGCGCCAGCAGCTGGGGGTCGGGGGGTACCTACAATGAGCAGTTCTTC. Its translation is CASSWGSGGTYNEQFF.

The J gene is TRBJ2-5, the V gene TRBV15; D call uncertain. The length of the CDR3 is 11 residues. Germline V CDR1 and CDR2: LNHNV, YYDKDF (reference sequence). V lost 6 bases, J lost 4 bases, and 6 bases lay in between. The DNA for the CDR3 is TGTGCCACCAGGGGCCGAGAGACCCAGTACTTC. Protein: CATRGRETQYF.

V is TRBV6-5 and J is TRBJ2-2; perhaps D is TRBD1 or TRBD2 (5 bases each). V shed 5 bases and J shed 0 bases, with 10 bases lying between them. The germline V gene encodes CDR1 MNHEY and CDR2 SVGAGI. The CDR3 runs 15 residues. The CDR3 bases are TGTGCCAGCAGTACCGGGACGGCGAACACCGGGGAGCTGTTTTTT. Translated, it gives CASSTGTANTGELFF.

This clone was recorded a few times. The V gene is TRBV2, the J gene TRBJ1-4; D not certain. The CDR3 totals 14 residues. The germline V and J ends were trimmed by 4 bases and 3 bases, with 9 bases remaining between them. Germline V gives CDR1 SNHLY, CDR2 FYNNEI. For the CDR3, the DNA is TGTGCCAGCAGTGTGGGGAACTCTAATGAAAAACTGTTTTTT. Residues: CASSVGNSNEKLFF.

The chain joins TRBV7-2 to TRBJ1-5; D uncertain. The CDR3 is 13 residues long. The germline gives CDR1 SGHTA, CDR2 FQGNSA. V lost 2 bases and J lost 7, with 9 bases in between. The DNA of the CDR3 is TGTGCCAGCAGCTTACGACAAGGCCAGCCCCAGCATTTT. This sequence encodes CASSLRQGQPQHF.

This rearrangement joins TRBV7-8 to TRBJ1-2; the D gene is possibly TRBD1 (6 bases). The germline V and J ends were trimmed by 8 bases and 3 bases, with 7 bases remaining between them. This CDR3 has 11 amino acids. Germline V gene sequence: CDR1 SGHVS, CDR2 FQNEAQ. The CDR3 region is CASGGDYGYTF. For the CDR3, the DNA is TGTGCCAGCGGGGGCGACTATGGCTACACCTTC. Variable domain in full (rest from reference TRBV7-8 and TRBJ1-2): GAGVSQSPRYKVAKRGQDVALRCDPISGHVSLFWYQQALGQGPEFLTYFQNEAQLDKSGLPSDRFFAERPEGSVSTLKIQRTQQEDSAVYLCASGGDYGYTFGSGTRLTVV.

V is TRBV7-6 and J is TRBJ1-3; D is uncertain. Germline V gene sequence: CDR1 SGHVS, CDR2 FNYEAQ. The length of the CDR3 is 13 residues. The V gene lost 5 bases and the J gene lost 4 bases, with 9 bases spanning the gap. The CDR3 region is CASSLGWGNTIYF. CDR3 coding DNA: TGTGCCAGCAGCCTGGGTTGGGGAAACACCATATATTTT.

The V gene is TRBV2, the J gene TRBJ2-3; no reliable D call. CDR1 and CDR2 from the germline V gene are SNHLY and FYNNEI. Trimming removed 5 bases from V and 0 bases from J, with 9 bases in between. This CDR3 contains 14 residues. In DNA form, the CDR3 reads TGTGCCAGCAGTTACGGCTCTAGCACAGATACGCAGTATTTT. Its translation: CASSYGSSTDTQYF.

V gene TRBV10-2 combines with J gene TRBJ1-4; no definite D call. Germline values: CDR1 WSHSY, CDR2 SAAADI. V shed 0 bases and J shed 12 bases, with 14 bases lying between them. The CDR3 contains 14 residues. The CDR3 reads CASSESWAVGQLFF. The CDR3, as DNA: TGCGCCAGCAGTGAGTCATGGGCTGTTGGTCAACTGTTTTTT.

The chain recombines TRBV7-9 with TRBJ1-2; TRBD1 matches 9 bases. The CDR3 runs 15 residues. CDR1 is SEHNR and CDR2 is FQNEAQ in the germline V gene (reference sequence). Losses at the gene ends were 5 bases for V and 4 bases for J; bases not matched to a gene: 8. CDR3 nucleotide sequence: TGTGCCAGCAGCACCACCGTACAGGGGGCCTATGGCTACACCTTC. Its protein is CASSTTVQGAYGYTF.

This chain joins TRBV15 and TRBJ1-3; D not resolved. CDR1 is LNHNV, CDR2 YYDKDF, per germline (reference sequence). This CDR3 has 17 amino acids. Between the trimmed V and J ends, which lost 0 bases and 0 bases, there was a span of 12 bases. The CDR3 here is CATSRDLSGNSGNTIYF. CDR3 bases: TGTGCCACCAGCAGAGATCTGTCCGGGAACTCTGGAAACACCATATATTTT.